Presented here are 14 T cell receptor beta chains from one specimen sequenced in a study of CD8 T cells in Susac syndrome. RNA, at about 0.45 to 1 ug, was reverse transcribed with random hexamers. Each CDR3 protein gets one entry after TCRdb re-called the immunoSEQ multiplex PCR reads with MiXCR. The sample comprises 150,000 to 200,000 distinct CDR3 sequences, roughly 94% of which are singletons, and 0.08% to 0.095% rests with the top ten. The sequenced sample was CD4+ T cells from PBMCs. The receptors were gathered from a human donor with multiple sclerosis.

The genes are TRBV6-6 and TRBJ2-7; 8 bases fit TRBD2. Germline CDR1 is MNHNY and CDR2 is SVGAGI (reference sequence). The CDR3 runs 12 residues. V dropped 6 bases and J dropped 5; count of bases not matched to a gene: 3. The CDR3 region is CASSGRVNEQYF. Here the CDR3 DNA reads TGTGCCAGCAGCGGGAGGGTAAACGAGCAGTACTTC.

The J gene is TRBJ2-2, the V gene TRBV29-1; D possibly corresponds to TRBD2 (5 bases). Germline lookup yields CDR1 SQVTM and CDR2 ANQGSEA. The CDR3 has 14 residues. Trimming cost V 5 bases and J 4 bases, with 14 bases left between them. CDR3 nucleotide sequence: TGCAGCGTTATGGGCTTAAGCGGCACCGGGGAGCTGTTTTTT. It codes for CSVMGLSGTGELFF.

This chain joins TRBV7-9 and TRBJ2-5, with 7 bases matching TRBD1. CDR1 is SEHNR, CDR2 FQNEAQ, per germline (reference sequence). The length of the CDR3 is 14 residues. Trimming cost V 5 bases and J 4 bases; bases outside gene matches: 7. Here the CDR3 DNA reads TGTGCCAGCAGCGCCCCCCGGGACAGAGAGACCCAGTACTTC. Translated: CASSAPRDRETQYF.

This clonotype was observed once. The chain couples TRBV6-5 to TRBJ2-7; D gene ambiguous. The CDR3 spans 15 residues. The germline gives CDR1 MNHEY, CDR2 SVGAGI. V was pared by 5 bases and J by 2 bases, with 16 bases between. The CDR3 region has the DNA TGTGCCAGCAGTAGTTTTGGCGGAAAAGCCTACGAGCAGTACTTC. This gives the protein CASSSFGGKAYEQYF.

This clonotype was seen a single time. The V call is TRBV27, the J call TRBJ1-5; 9 positions match TRBD1. CDR3 size: 16 residues. After removal of 3 bases from V and 5 bases from J, the junction contained 8 bases not matched to a gene. Germline-derived CDR1 and CDR2 are MNHEY and SMNVEV (reference sequence). The chain's CDR3 is CASSFRDRDVDQPQHF. The CDR3 DNA reads TGTGCCAGCAGTTTCAGGGACAGGGACGTTGATCAGCCCCAGCATTTT.

J is TRBJ1-3 and V is TRBV4-1; TRBD1 is a possible D gene (6 bases). Between the trimmed V and J ends, which lost 6 bases and 4 bases, there was a span of 16 bases. This CDR3 is built from 15 residues. Germline V gene data show CDR1 as MGHRA and CDR2 as YSYEKL. The CDR3 nucleotides are TGCGCCAGCAGGCCCAGGGGCGCGAGGGGAAACACCATATATTTT. Its protein is CASRPRGARGNTIYF.

The chain employs TRBV10-3 and TRBJ2-3; 8 bases match TRBD1. Germline-derived CDR1 and CDR2 are ENHRY and SYGVKD. V gave up 6 bases and J gave up 4 bases; unmatched junction bases: 9. The CDR3 loop spans 15 amino acids. The CDR3 loop is CAISRDRGPPDTQYF. DNA for the CDR3: TGTGCCATCAGCCGAGACAGGGGACCACCAGATACGCAGTATTTT.

The chain couples TRBV24-1 to TRBJ2-3; D remains ambiguous. Germline V gene sequence: CDR1 KGHDR, CDR2 SFDVKD. The CDR3 consists of 16 residues. Trimming cost V 3 bases and J 3 bases, with 15 bases left between them. The CDR3 loop is CATSDLGPRGTDTQYF. The CDR3 bases are TGTGCCACCAGTGATCTCGGACCAAGAGGAACAGATACGCAGTATTTT.

The chain is built from TRBV2 and TRBJ1-5, with D possibly being TRBD1 (6 bases). The CDR3 spans 16 residues. Germline loops: CDR1 SNHLY, CDR2 FYNNEI. Deletions cut 8 bases from V and 0 bases from J, with 17 bases between. Here the CDR3 reads CASRGGHADSNQPQHF. The CDR3, as DNA: TGTGCCAGCCGCGGGGGACACGCGGATAGCAATCAGCCCCAGCATTTT.

The rearrangement joins TRBV4-3 to TRBJ2-1; D is unclear. CDR3 size: 15 residues. Trimming stripped 0 bases from V and 4 bases from J, with 10 bases between. The germline V gene encodes CDR1 LGHNA and CDR2 YSLEER. CDR3 residues: CASSQDVYYYNEQFF. CDR3 sequence (DNA): TGCGCCAGCAGCCAAGATGTCTACTATTACAATGAGCAGTTCTTC.

Only a few counts were recorded for this clonotype. This chain connects TRBV2 to TRBJ1-5; 8 bases match TRBD1. The CDR3 contains 13 residues. Germline-derived CDR1 and CDR2 are SNHLY and FYNNEI. Unmatched junction bases numbered 4, after V lost 5 bases and J lost 7 bases. For the CDR3, the DNA is TGTGCCAGCAGTAAACAGGGGGACCAGCCCCAGCATTTT. It yields the protein CASSKQGDQPQHF.

The chain joins TRBV2 to TRBJ1-3; weak D call: TRBD1 (5 bases). This CDR3 contains 14 residues. The V end was cut by 7 bases, the J end by 8 bases, with 18 bases between. The germline V gene has CDR1 SNHLY and CDR2 FYNNEI. CDR3 sequence (DNA): TGTGCCAGCAATTCGGGGCCAGGGAGAGACACCATATATTTT. Amino acids: CASNSGPGRDTIYF.

V and J are TRBV12-3 or TRBV12-4 and TRBJ1-2, with D possibly being TRBD1 (6 bases). This CDR3 comprises 13 residues. With 4 bases removed from V and 6 bases from J, the gap between germline ends came to 12 bases. The chain's CDR3 is CASSSRGHNGYTF. CDR3 coding DNA: TGTGCCAGCAGTTCCAGGGGACACAATGGCTACACCTTC.

The chain recombines TRBV19 with TRBJ2-1, with 11 bases that match TRBD2. Trimming took 9 bases from V and 2 from J; bases not matched to a gene: 6. Germline V gene sequence: CDR1 LNHDA, CDR2 SQIVND (reference sequence). This CDR3 contains 15 residues. CDR3 amino acids: CASVGLAGPYNEQFF. As DNA, the CDR3 is TGTGCCAGCGTTGGACTAGCGGGTCCCTACAATGAGCAGTTCTTC.